The 10 T cell receptor beta chains given below trace back to one sample, sequenced in a study of breast tumors, draining lymph nodes, adjacent tissues. Using its own MiXCR run on the multiplex PCR reads, TCRdb lists one record per CDR3 protein. Here the sample spans some 170,000 distinct CDR3 sequences, around 33% being singletons. Samples came from axillary lymph nodes draining the breast cancer. The sample was axillary lymph node tissue. The receptors were gathered from a female donor with breast cancer. Some clones in this sample may be carry-over from other donors' samples.

This clonotype was picked up many times. The chain carries TRBV9 and TRBJ1-6; D ambiguous. Trimming shortened V by 0 bases and J by 10 bases, and 14 bases separated the two germline ends. The CDR3 runs to 15 residues. In germline, CDR1 is SGDLS, CDR2 YYNGEE. In DNA, the CDR3 is TGTGCCAGCAGCGTAGTTGCCGGACCTTCCTCACCCCTCCACTTT. Protein: CASSVVAGPSSPLHF.

This clonotype showed up many times. The chain joins TRBV7-2 to TRBJ2-1, with 12 bases matching TRBD2. The CDR3 has 15 residues. V lost 2 bases and J lost 7; bases outside the gene matches: 3. Looked up from germline, CDR1 is SGHTA and CDR2 is FQGNSA. The CDR3 region is CASSLWLAGGNEQFF. CDR3 in DNA: TGTGCCAGCAGCTTATGGCTAGCGGGGGGGAATGAGCAGTTCTTC.

This clonotype was observed many times. The J gene is TRBJ2-7, the V gene TRBV27; D might be TRBD1 (6 bases). This CDR3 has 15 residues. V shed 3 bases and J shed 3 bases, with 15 bases lying between them. Germline loops: CDR1 MNHEY, CDR2 SMNVEV (reference sequence). CDR3 nucleotides: TGTGCCAGCAGTTTCCTACAGGGATTTGGCTACGAGCAGTACTTC. The encoded protein is CASSFLQGFGYEQYF.

A note on this clonotype: Sequence at one end of the junction differs from germline and may be a read error. The J gene is TRBJ1-1, the V gene TRBV4-3; D call uncertain. Per the germline V gene, CDR1 is LGHNA and CDR2 is YSLEER. The CDR3 sequence is 14 residues long. The CDR3 sequence: CASSQVPGNTEASF. The DNA of the CDR3 is TGCGCCAGCAGCCAAGTCCCCGGGAACACTGAAGCTTCCTTT.

About this clonotype itself: Just one base apart from a much larger clone, this may be a read error. The CDR3 coding sequence is TGTGCCAGCAGCAGAACAGGGCTATTGGGCAAAAACATTCAGTACTTC. Its protein is CASSRTGLLGKNIQYF. The J gene is TRBJ2-4, the V gene TRBV7-9; D may be TRBD1 (6 bases). Trimming took off 5 bases at V and 3 bases at J, with 17 bases between the two ends. The CDR3 length is 16 residues. Germline V gene sequence: CDR1 SEHNR, CDR2 FQNEAQ (reference sequence).

Points on this clonotype: This may arise from a read error, as a much more abundant clone is one base away. The chain has TRBV29-1 and TRBJ1-1, with D perhaps TRBD1 (6 bases). Germline V gives CDR1 SQVTM, CDR2 ANQGSEA. This CDR3 is built from 12 residues. The V end was cut by 6 bases, the J end by 7 bases, with 15 bases between. This CDR3 reads CSVPVQGVEAFF. The CDR3 nucleotides read TGCAGCGTCCCGGTACAGGGAGTTGAAGCTTTCTTT.

This clonotype was recorded many times. The V and J genes are TRBV19 and TRBJ2-1; no clear D. The CDR3 covers 14 residues. The V and J ends lost 2 bases and 6 bases respectively, with 11 bases between them. Looked up from germline, CDR1 is LNHDA and CDR2 is SQIVND (reference sequence). This CDR3 reads CASSITTAGNEQFF. For the CDR3, the DNA is TGTGCCAGTAGTATAACGACGGCTGGCAATGAGCAGTTCTTC.

This clonotype was counted a few times. The chain couples TRBV7-2 to TRBJ1-1; 10 nucleotides line up with TRBD1. V trimming: 5 bases; J trimming: 2 bases; junction bases outside the gene matches: 5. The CDR3 has 15 residues. The germline V gene has CDR1 SGHTA and CDR2 FQGNSA. The CDR3 here is CASSPWTGGNTEAFF. The CDR3 DNA reads as TGTGCCAGCAGCCCCTGGACAGGGGGAAACACTGAAGCTTTCTTT.

The J gene is TRBJ2-1, the V gene TRBV9, with D perhaps matching TRBD2 (6 bases). The CDR3 contains 14 residues. V shed 4 bases and J shed 3 bases, with 11 bases lying between them. Germline V gene data show CDR1 as SGDLS and CDR2 as YYNGEE. The CDR3 bases are TGTGCCAGCAGCACCGGGACTCACTACAATGAGCAGTTCTTC. This codes for CASSTGTHYNEQFF.

This clonotype came up many times. The rearrangement links TRBV5-4 to TRBJ2-6, with 10 bases identical to TRBD2. The germline V gene encodes CDR1 SGHNT and CDR2 YYREEE (reference sequence). The CDR3 sequence is 18 residues long. The ends lost 3 bases at V and 4 bases at J; junction bases unmatched: 10. The CDR3 region has the DNA TGTGCCAGCAGCTCCCGGACTAGCGGCCCTCAGGGGGCCAACGTCCTGACTTTC. Translated, it gives CASSSRTSGPQGANVLTF.